The source of this TCR beta chain is a study of T-cell memory formation after mild COVID-19 (dated by TCRdb to the early 2020s). Broadly, across the study: TCR sequence clusters from the two donors were found to be largely donor specific. Longitudinal TCRalpha and TCRbeta repertoire sequencing tracked T-cell clones expanding and contracting after mild COVID-19 in a couple of donors. Two young, previously healthy adult volunteers, one female and one male, were included in the cohort. Points the paper makes about the study in general: Clones that contracted from day 15 to 85 showed balanced CD4/CD8 phenotypes, whereas a second wave of clones that expanded from day 15 to 37 leaned towards CD4+. Some responding clones were detected in pre-infection memory, which suggested that pre-existing cross-reactive memory T cells had joined the SARS-CoV-2 response. Whether the second-wave clones peaking on day 37 were SARS-CoV-2 specific was not confirmed. The study covered only a couple of mild cases, and larger cohorts including severe cases with pre-infection samples were considered necessary. Contracting CD4+ clones were located mainly in the CM and EM memory subsets, whereas CD8+ clones were found to be enriched in EMRA.

Concerning this clonotype: Its binding antigen is unknown. Base qualities were left out, and no much larger clone turns up one base away.

TCRdb lists the instrument as Illumina NovaSeq 6000. TCRalpha and TCRbeta cDNA libraries were built by 5'RACE with constant-segment primers, adding sample barcodes and unique molecular identifiers. Trizol reagent was used to extract RNA from every sample. Libraries were amplified in two PCR steps, with a second sample barcode and Illumina TruSeq adapters added in the second step. The libraries were sequenced on an Illumina NovaSeq using 2 x 150 bp paired-end reads. The original pipeline was this. Reads were demultiplexed and collapsed into UMI-guided consensus sequences with migec v1.2.7. Using mixcr v2.1.11, UMI consensuses were aligned to TRA and TRB V and J templates and then assembled into clonotypes. Expanded or contracted clonotypes were those called significant by both edgeR and NoisET, with noise models trained on biological replicates. For edgeR calls, a false discovery rate-adjusted p below 0.01 and a log2 fold-change threshold of 1 were applied. As an exploratory analysis of dynamics, max-normalized trajectories of the 1000 most abundant clonotypes were examined by PCA with hierarchical clustering. Separately sequenced CD4+ and CD8+ repertoires were used to assign a CD4 or CD8 phenotype to each responding clone. The raw public data were reprocessed by TCRdb itself: fastp quality trimming at Q25, MiXCR clonotype calling, in-frame beta chains only. Identical CDR3 proteins give one entry, which carries the most common genes and DNA. The V and J calls were determined by TCRdb, not by the authors. Within this sample are 450,000 or so distinct CDR3 sequences, with around a quarter of them counted one time only. The ten largest clones represent around an eighth of the sample.

The junction carries 6 bases between V and J, which are trimmed by 6 bases and 1 base respectively. The CDR3 spans 13 residues, from the cysteine through the phenylalanine. Only the CDR3 DNA is retained, 39 bases long and in frame from the first base. The germline V gene specifies MGHDK as CDR1 and SYGVNS as CDR2. Ficoll-Paque density gradient centrifugation was used to isolate PBMCs. The rearrangement joined TRBV25-1 to TRBJ2-2, with the D gene too uncertain to name. The sequence came from an adult woman who had mild COVID-19 (a few samples of this study predate the infection). The sample titles of this study are shuffled in the database, so cell type and time point are left out; the donor was told from shared clones. Sequencing used PBMCs or a T cell subset sorted from them (not recorded which). The nucleotide sequence is TGTGCCAGCAGGAAGAGGAACACCGGGGAGCTGTTTTTT. This yields the protein CASRKRNTGELFF. This CDR3, with the reference TRBV25-1 and TRBJ2-2 proteins standing in past its ends, gives the full variable domain EADIYQTPRYLVIGTGKKITLECSQTMGHDKMYWYQQDPGMELHLIHYSYGVNSTEKGDLSSESTVSRIRTEHFPLTLESARPSHTSQYLCASRKRNTGELFFGEGSRLTVL.